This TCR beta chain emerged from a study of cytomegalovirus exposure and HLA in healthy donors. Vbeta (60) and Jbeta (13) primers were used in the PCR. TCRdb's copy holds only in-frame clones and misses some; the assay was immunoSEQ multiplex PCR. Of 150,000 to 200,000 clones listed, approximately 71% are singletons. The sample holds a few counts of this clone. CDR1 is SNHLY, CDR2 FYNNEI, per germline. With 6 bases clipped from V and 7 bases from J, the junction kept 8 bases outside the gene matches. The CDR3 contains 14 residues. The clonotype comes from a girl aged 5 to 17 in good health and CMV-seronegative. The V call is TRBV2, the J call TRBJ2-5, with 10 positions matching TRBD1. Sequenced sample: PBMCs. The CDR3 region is CASRSGQGVVTQYF. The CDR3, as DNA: TGTGCCAGCAGATCAGGACAGGGGGTTGTGACCCAGTACTTC.